Listed here are 25 T cell receptor beta chains from one sample, sequenced in a study of regulatory T cells in long-lasting Graves disease. Time point reported: newly diagnosed GD, antithyroid drugs for less than 3 months. Preparation of the TCR library used RNA extracted from PBMCs. Arm-PCR of CDR3 regions with iRepertoire HTBI primers generated TCR beta libraries. One entry per CDR3 protein results from TCRdb running MiXCR on the multiplex PCR reads. The sample gives 350,000 to 500,000 distinct CDR3 sequences, 14% of which show up once; roughly 18% is in the top ten. The data also belong to a second study, concerning T cells in Graves' hyperthyroidism and ophthalmopathy.

This specimen was peripheral blood mononuclear cells (PBMCs), taken at new diagnosis, from a patient treated with antithyroid drugs. These receptors originate from a woman between 50 and 59 years old with Graves disease.

The chain links TRBV5-1 to TRBJ1-2, with a tentative D call TRBD1 (6 bases). Germline V gives CDR1 SGHRS, CDR2 YFSETQ. V lost 0 bases and J lost 7, with 31 bases in between. There are 20 residues in the CDR3. DNA for the CDR3: TGCGCCAGCAGCTTGGATTTTCAGGGTTTTGGGGGCGACGAGGGCTCTGGCTACACCTTC. Amino acid sequence: CASSLDFQGFGGDEGSGYTF.

This clonotype was picked up a small number of times. The CDR3 here is CAWSLGVGSEQYF. CDR3 nucleotide sequence: TGTGCCTGGAGTTTAGGGGTGGGGAGCGAGCAGTACTTC. The chain combines TRBV30 with TRBJ2-7, with D perhaps assigned TRBD1 or TRBD2 (5 bases each). The CDR3 is 13 residues long. Germline assignment: CDR1 GTSNPN and CDR2 SVGIG (reference sequence). V lost 2 bases to trimming and J lost 6 bases, with 14 bases between them.

Ten or more counts support this clonotype. The CDR3 DNA reads as TGTGCCAGCAGTTACAGGGGATCTAGCAATCAGCCCCAGCATTTT. Its protein is CASSYRGSSNQPQHF. The chain combines TRBV6-5 with TRBJ1-5, with D perhaps matching TRBD1 (5 bases). The CDR3 is 15 residues long. V was trimmed by 2 bases and J by 0 bases, leaving 8 bases between them. Germline loops: CDR1 MNHEY, CDR2 SVGAGI.

This chain uses TRBV4-1 with TRBJ1-2; 12 bases fit TRBD1. The CDR3 has 13 amino acids. The germline V gene has CDR1 MGHRA and CDR2 YSYEKL. The V and J ends lost 7 bases and 10 bases, in that order; junction bases with no gene match: 7. This CDR3 reads CASTSGTGGDYTF. The CDR3 DNA reads as TGCGCCAGCACCTCCGGGACAGGGGGCGACTACACCTTC.

Only a few counts were recorded for this clonotype. The chain joins TRBV5-6 to TRBJ2-5, with TRBD2 as a possible D gene (6 bases). Trimming cost V 2 bases and J 7 bases, with 21 bases left between them. CDR3 length: 16 residues. CDR1 and CDR2 (germline): SGHDT, YYEEEE. The CDR3 region is CASSFIGQLAKATQYF. CDR3 sequence (DNA): TGTGCCAGCAGCTTTATAGGCCAACTAGCAAAGGCGACCCAGTACTTC.

This clonotype was counted a few times. The J gene is TRBJ2-5, the V gene TRBV5-1, with D unclear. Germline V gene sequence: CDR1 SGHRS, CDR2 YFSETQ. This CDR3 spans 13 amino acids. The V gene lost 6 bases and the J gene lost 2 bases, with 11 bases spanning the gap. DNA of the CDR3: TGCGCCAGCACCTCCCAGATTCAAGAGACCCAGTACTTC. Translation: CASTSQIQETQYF.

The sample holds many counts of this clonotype. The chain is built from TRBV7-3 and TRBJ2-3, with no clear D. The CDR3 loop spans 16 amino acids. Germline CDR1 is SGHTA and CDR2 is FQGTGA. Trimming removed 2 bases at V and 0 bases at J, with 12 bases between. The CDR3 region is CASSLSHTISTDTQYF. CDR3 DNA: TGTGCCAGCAGCTTATCACACACGATTAGCACAGATACGCAGTATTTT. The full variable domain, completed using reference TRBV7-3 and TRBJ2-3, is GAGVSQTPSNKVTEKGKYVELRCDPISGHTALYWYRQSLGQGPEFLIYFQGTGAADDSGLPNDRFFAVRPEGSVSTLKIQRTERGDSAVYLCASSLSHTISTDTQYFGPGTRLTVL.

This clonotype was detected ten times or more. At one boundary the junction diverges from the germline segment, which might be a read error. The chain uses TRBV27 and TRBJ2-2; 9 bases are a match to TRBD1. Germline V gives CDR1 MNHEY, CDR2 SMNVEV (reference sequence). The CDR3 length is 14 residues. CDR3 sequence: CASSPDRGTGELFF. As DNA, the CDR3 is TGCGCCAGCAGCCCGGACAGGGGCACCGGGGAGCTGTTTTTT.

The chain has TRBV2 and TRBJ2-3, with 12 nucleotides matching TRBD1. The CDR3 extends over 15 amino acids. Germline V gene sequence: CDR1 SNHLY, CDR2 FYNNEI. The trim removed 6 bases at V and 4 bases at J, leaving 5 bases unmatched. The CDR3 DNA is TGTGCCAGCAGGGGGGGACAGGGGGCTTCAGATACGCAGTATTTT. Translation: CASRGGQGASDTQYF.

This clonotype was seen ten or more times. V usage is TRBV20-1 and J usage is TRBJ2-3; 8 positions match TRBD2. V lost 3 bases, J lost 0 bases, and 5 bases stayed unmatched. Germline values: CDR1 DFQATT, CDR2 SNEGSKA (reference sequence). The CDR3 totals 15 residues. For the CDR3, the DNA is TGCAGTGCTAGGAACGGGAGGGCTAGCACAGATACGCAGTATTTT. It yields the protein CSARNGRASTDTQYF.

This clonotype was observed a few times. This chain joins TRBV5-1 and TRBJ2-7; D remains unclear. Deletions cut 1 base from V and 5 bases from J, with 16 bases between. Per germline, CDR1 SGHRS and CDR2 YFSETQ. The CDR3 covers 15 residues. The DNA for the CDR3 is TGCGCCAGCAGCTTGCCCCTGGATCTTCGCAACGAGCAGTACTTC. As protein: CASSLPLDLRNEQYF.

At least ten counts were recorded for this clonotype. One end of the junction does not line up with germline, which may come from a read error. The rearrangement uses TRBV6-1 and TRBJ2-3; either TRBD1 or TRBD2 may fit D (6 bases each). The germline V gene has CDR1 MNHNS and CDR2 SASEGT. The CDR3 covers 14 residues. In DNA, the CDR3 is TGCGCCAGCAGTGAACAGGGAGGAACAGATACGCAGTATTTT. Protein: CASSEQGGTDTQYF.

This clonotype was observed a single time. A much larger clone is a single base away; this may be a read error. This rearrangement joins TRBV11-2 to TRBJ2-1, with 9 bases identical to TRBD2. Germline V gene data show CDR1 as SGHAT and CDR2 as FQNNGV. The CDR3 totals 17 residues. CDR3 bases: TGTGCCAGCAGCTTAGTTGCGGGAGGGCCTGGGTACAATGAGAAGTTCTTC. Translation: CASSLVAGGPGYNEKFF.

The sample holds many counts of this clonotype. The V gene is TRBV28, the J gene TRBJ2-2; possible D gene TRBD1, 6 bases. CDR3 length: 14 residues. The V gene lost 2 bases and the J gene lost 6 bases, with 10 bases spanning the gap. The germline V gene has CDR1 MDHEN and CDR2 SYDVKM. The CDR3 protein is CASSLRGLPGELFF. The DNA for the CDR3 is TGTGCCAGCAGTTTAAGGGGGTTGCCCGGGGAGCTGTTTTTT.

This clonotype was observed many times. This chain joins TRBV5-1 and TRBJ2-7; 9 bases fit TRBD2. The CDR3 runs to 14 residues. The junction had 5 bases not matched to a gene; V was cut back by 4 bases and J by 3 bases. The germline CDR1 and CDR2 sequences are SGHRS and YFSETQ. This chain's CDR3 is CASSLIAGDYEQYF. CDR3 coding DNA: TGCGCCAGCAGCCTCATAGCGGGAGACTACGAGCAGTACTTC. Full variable domain (missing parts from reference TRBV5-1 and TRBJ2-7): KAGVTQTPRYLIKTRGQQVTLSCSPISGHRSVSWYQQTPGQGLQFLFEYFSETQRNKGNFPGRFSGRQFSNSRSEMNVSTLELGDSALYLCASSLIAGDYEQYFGPGTRLTVT.

This clonotype has a count of ten or more. V gene TRBV18 combines with J gene TRBJ2-1; D remains ambiguous. The CDR3 sequence is 15 residues long. Germline lookup yields CDR1 KGHSH and CDR2 LQKENI. Trimming cost V 2 bases and J 0 bases, with 8 bases left between them. CDR3 loop: CASSPGLSSYNEQFF. CDR3 nucleotides: TGTGCCAGCTCACCAGGCCTCAGCTCCTACAATGAGCAGTTCTTC.

The sample holds many counts of this clonotype. V usage is TRBV2 and J usage is TRBJ2-7; no firm D call. CDR3 length: 12 residues. The ends were cut back, 2 bases at V and 4 bases at J, with 6 bases in the middle. Germline values: CDR1 SNHLY, CDR2 FYNNEI. The CDR3 nucleotides read TGTGCCAGCAGTGAAAGCAGATACGAGCAGTACTTC. Its protein is CASSESRYEQYF.

This clonotype was observed a handful of times. The gene calls are TRBV3-1 and TRBJ2-6; 14 positions agree with TRBD2. V trimming: 3 bases; J trimming: 2 bases; junction bases outside the gene matches: 3. This CDR3 has 18 amino acids. Germline V gene lookup returns CDR1 LGHDT and CDR2 YNNKEL (reference sequence). As DNA, the CDR3 is TGTGCCAGCAGCCACCGACTAGCGGGAGGGGCTGGGGCCAACGTCCTGACTTTC. This codes for CASSHRLAGGAGANVLTF. Drawing the rest from reference TRBV3-1 and TRBJ2-6, the complete variable domain is DTAVSQTPKYLVTQMGNDKSIKCEQNLGHDTMYWYKQDSKKFLKIMFSYNNKELIINETVPNRFSPKSPDKAHLNLHINSLELGDSAVYFCASSHRLAGGAGANVLTFGAGSRLTVL.

This clonotype showed up just once. The J gene is TRBJ1-4, the V gene TRBV11-2; D possibly corresponds to TRBD1 (5 bases). The CDR3 runs to 14 residues. Germline V gives CDR1 SGHAT, CDR2 FQNNGV. V was clipped by 7 bases and J by 2 bases, with 11 bases between them. CDR3 residues: CASTMGGTNEKLFF. In DNA, the CDR3 is TGTGCCAGCACCATGGGGGGGACTAATGAAAAACTGTTTTTT.

This clonotype was recorded at least ten times. V is TRBV30 and J is TRBJ1-1; the match to TRBD1 covers 9 bases. There are 14 residues in the CDR3. J was trimmed by 2 bases and V by 8 bases; bases with no gene match: 9. The germline gives CDR1 GTSNPN, CDR2 SVGIG (reference sequence). In DNA, the CDR3 is TGTGCCCGAGCCGGGACAGGGACAAACACTGAAGCTTTCTTT. Translated, it gives CARAGTGTNTEAFF.

At least ten counts were recorded for this clonotype. The chain couples TRBV18 to TRBJ1-5; TRBD1 matches at 7 bases. The J segment lost 3 bases and the V segment lost 5 bases, leaving 7 bases of the junction unmatched. Looked up from germline, CDR1 is KGHSH and CDR2 is LQKENI. The CDR3 is 15 amino acids. In nucleotides, the CDR3 is TGTGCCAGCTCATCTGACAGGGAGGACAATCAGCCCCAGCATTTT. This sequence encodes CASSSDREDNQPQHF.

In this sample, this clonotype turned up many times. The rearrangement uses TRBV6-1 and TRBJ1-1; D is perhaps TRBD1 (6 bases). CDR3 size: 15 residues. Germline CDR1 and CDR2: MNHNS and SASEGT. The ends were cut back, 4 bases at V and 5 bases at J, with 17 bases in the middle. CDR3 residues: CASSGKGVVTTEAFF. The CDR3 region has the DNA TGTGCCAGCAGTGGAAAGGGGGTGGTAACTACTGAAGCTTTCTTT.

In its sample, this clonotype was seen many times. The chain joins TRBV12-3 or TRBV12-4 to TRBJ2-1; D may correspond to TRBD1 or TRBD2 (5 bases each). With 4 bases removed from V and 4 bases from J, the gap between germline ends came to 8 bases. CDR3 length equals 13 residues. CDR3 DNA: TGTGCCAGCAGTTGGGACGTTTACAATGAGCAGTTCTTC. Amino acids: CASSWDVYNEQFF.

This clonotype was seen a handful of times. The rearrangement joins TRBV7-9 to TRBJ2-5; D is uncertain. The CDR3 loop spans 15 amino acids. Per the germline V gene, CDR1 is SEHNR and CDR2 is FQNEAQ (reference sequence). The V end lost 1 base, the J end lost 0 bases, and 9 bases lay between the germline ends. The chain's CDR3 is CASSLEVRDQETQYF. CDR3 coding DNA: TGTGCCAGCAGCTTAGAGGTTAGAGACCAAGAGACCCAGTACTTC.

In this sample, this clonotype turned up many times. In nucleotides, the CDR3 is TGTGCTAGTGGTTTGGTAGGGACAGGTGCCCCTAACTATGGCTACACCTTC. Amino acids: CASGLVGTGAPNYGYTF. The J gene is TRBJ1-2, the V gene TRBV12-5; 8 nucleotides line up with TRBD1. V gave up 0 bases and J gave up 0 bases; unmatched junction bases: 6. This CDR3 contains 17 residues. Germline V gene data show CDR1 as LGHNT and CDR2 as FRNRAP.